The present TCR beta chain was sequenced within a study of T cell responses to AZD1222 COVID-19 vaccine. Background on the study: Second-dose schedules of about 4 or about 12 weeks were combined. Overall study results and limits: As reported, nearly half of all spike-specific TCRs target variant regions that are unmutated. Repertoires were obtained solely post-peak T cell response.

This table comes from immunoSEQ multiplex PCR, and its TCRdb copy is limited to in-frame clones, with some not included. The sample shows 100,000 to 150,000 clones, 90% of them seen only once. Of note for this clone: Its antigen is undetermined.

With 5 bases clipped from V and 5 bases from J, the junction kept 7 bases outside the gene matches. Germline V gene data show CDR1 as SEHNR and CDR2 as FQNEAQ (reference sequence). The CDR3 is 15 residues long. The rearrangement joins TRBV7-9 to TRBJ2-7; 12 bases are a match to TRBD2. The source of this sequence is an adult in good health. The sequencing used peripheral blood, collected on day 0 of AZD1222 vaccination. DNA of the CDR3: TGTGCCAGCAGCCCACCTAGCGGGAGGGCCCACGAGCAGTACTTC. Its translation is CASSPPSGRAHEQYF.